This TCR beta chain was recovered during a study of blood T cells in healthy people across ages. The CDR3 length is 14 residues. Trimming removed 0 bases from V and 13 bases from J; junction bases left unmatched: 14. Looked up from germline, CDR1 is DFQATT and CDR2 is SNEGSKA (reference sequence). Regarding the study as a whole: PBMCs were not sorted, which prevented a conclusive comparison of naive versus antigen-experienced cells.

For every donor, a draw yielded approximately 9.9 milliliters of peripheral blood. Using a J-beta primer mix together with a sample-barcoded 5' primer, a second PCR was run for about 7 to 12 cycles. Using its own MiXCR run on the 5' RACE reads, TCRdb lists one record per CDR3 protein. The table shows some 710,000 distinct CDR3 sequences, with 35% to 60% occurring only once. In its sample, this clonotype was seen once. Its specificity is not known. A much larger clone lies one base from this, so it may be a read error. The source is a man older than 75 in good health. The specimen sequenced was blood. The gene calls are TRBV20-1 and TRBJ2-5, with 7 bases lining up with TRBD2. CDR3 nucleotides: TGCAGTGCTAGAGATCCCCAGCGGGGAGACATTCGGTACTTC. Translation gives CSARDPQRGDIRYF.